This T cell receptor (beta chain) was sequenced for a study of T cell responses to AZD1222 COVID-19 vaccine. Study results and caveats: Spike was spanned by vaccine-associated CD4 TCRs, which were dominant at 160-218 and 743-854. Repertoire samples came only from after the peak T cell response. Increases in Spike-specific TCR breadth and depth were seen after two AZD1222 doses. Possibly, clonal diversity was underestimated; donors were largely white British and included more females.

Remarks on this clone: Its antigen is undetermined.

The CDR3 is 12 amino acids. CDR1 is SGHDT and CDR2 is YYEEEE in the germline V gene. The V gene lost 1 base and the J gene lost 2 bases, with 3 bases spanning the gap. The data were produced by immunoSEQ multiplex PCR, yet TCRdb's version contains in-frame clones alone and is incomplete. Among approximately 150,000 clones listed, about nine tenths were seen once. This specimen was peripheral blood, taken on day 0 of AZD1222 vaccination. The chain recombines TRBV5-6 with TRBJ2-5; D call uncertain. The source is an adult in good health. The CDR3 region is CASSLTQETQYF. Written as DNA, the CDR3 is TGTGCCAGCAGCTTGACTCAAGAGACCCAGTACTTC.